This T cell receptor beta chain comes out of a study of cytomegalovirus exposure and HLA in healthy donors. The CDR3 consists of 14 residues. Germline CDR1 and CDR2: SNHLY and FYNNEI. Trimming took 6 bases from V and 0 from J, leaving 9 bases between them. As to this clone: The same CDR3 is also encoded by other DNA sequences in this sample.

The table came from immunoSEQ multiplex PCR; TCRdb's copy has only in-frame clones and leaves some out. The profile shows some 150,000 clones, around nine tenths of them singletons. This receptor was obtained from a woman aged 25 to 39 in good health and CMV-seronegative. This chain links TRBV2 with TRBJ1-3; D is unclear. Sequences were obtained from PBMCs. The CDR3 loop reads CASSPGYSGNTIYF. In DNA form, the CDR3 reads TGTGCCAGCAGCCCCGGGTACTCTGGAAACACCATATATTTT.